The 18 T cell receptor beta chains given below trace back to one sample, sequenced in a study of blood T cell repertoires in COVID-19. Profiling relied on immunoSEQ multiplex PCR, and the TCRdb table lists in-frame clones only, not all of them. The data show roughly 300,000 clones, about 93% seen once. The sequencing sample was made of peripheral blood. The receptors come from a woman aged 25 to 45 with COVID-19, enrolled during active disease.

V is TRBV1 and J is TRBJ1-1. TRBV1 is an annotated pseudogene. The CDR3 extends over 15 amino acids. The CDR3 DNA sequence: TGCACCAGCAGCCACCCCGGAGTCGTTTTCACTGAAGCTTTCTTT. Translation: CTSSHPGVVFTEAFF.

Here the CDR3 reads CASSLVGGRVLYEQYF. In nucleotides, the CDR3 is TGTGCCAGCAGCCTAGTTGGAGGGCGGGTACTCTACGAGCAGTACTTC. The chain employs TRBV28 and TRBJ2-7, with D possibly being TRBD2 (6 bases). Germline CDR1 is MDHEN and CDR2 is SYDVKM. V lost 6 bases and J lost 3, with 21 bases in between. The CDR3 is 16 amino acids. Complete variable domain (other parts from reference TRBV28 and TRBJ2-7): DVKVTQSSRYLVKRTGEKVFLECVQDMDHENMFWYRQDPGLGLRLIYFSYDVKMKEKGDIPEGYSVSREKKERFSLILESASTNQTSMYLCASSLVGGRVLYEQYFGPGTRLTVT.

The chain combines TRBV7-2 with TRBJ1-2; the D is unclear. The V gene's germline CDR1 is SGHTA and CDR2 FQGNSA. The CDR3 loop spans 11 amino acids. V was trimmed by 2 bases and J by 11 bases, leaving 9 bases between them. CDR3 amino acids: CASSLQQQYTF. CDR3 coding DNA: TGTGCCAGCAGCTTACAACAACAGTACACCTTC.

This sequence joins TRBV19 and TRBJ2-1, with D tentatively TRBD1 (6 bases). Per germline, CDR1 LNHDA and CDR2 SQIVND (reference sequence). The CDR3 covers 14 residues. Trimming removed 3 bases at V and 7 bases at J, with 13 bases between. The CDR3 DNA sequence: TGTGCCAGTAGTATGGGTACCCAGGGGAATGAGCAGTTCTTC. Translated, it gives CASSMGTQGNEQFF.

Here the CDR3 reads CAWTALQGNNSPLHF. CDR3 nucleotides: TGTGCCTGGACGGCCCTTCAGGGAAATAATTCACCCCTCCACTTT. The chain recombines TRBV30 with TRBJ1-6; TRBD1 is a possible D gene (5 bases). Germline V gene lookup returns CDR1 GTSNPN and CDR2 SVGIG (reference sequence). V was shortened by 4 bases and J by 5 bases, with 15 bases between the two germline ends. This CDR3 spans 15 amino acids.

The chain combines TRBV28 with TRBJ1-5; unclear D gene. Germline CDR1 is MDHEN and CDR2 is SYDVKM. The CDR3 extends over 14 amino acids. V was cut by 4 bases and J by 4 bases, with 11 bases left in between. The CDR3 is CASSWAGLNQPQHF. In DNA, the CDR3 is TGTGCCAGCAGTTGGGCCGGACTGAATCAGCCCCAGCATTTT.

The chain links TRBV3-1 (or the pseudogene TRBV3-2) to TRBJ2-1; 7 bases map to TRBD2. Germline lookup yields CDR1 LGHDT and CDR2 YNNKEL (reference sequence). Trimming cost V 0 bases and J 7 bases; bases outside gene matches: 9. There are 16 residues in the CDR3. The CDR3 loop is CASSQEEGRGGNEQFF. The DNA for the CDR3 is TGTGCCAGCAGCCAAGAGGAGGGTAGGGGAGGGAATGAGCAGTTCTTC.

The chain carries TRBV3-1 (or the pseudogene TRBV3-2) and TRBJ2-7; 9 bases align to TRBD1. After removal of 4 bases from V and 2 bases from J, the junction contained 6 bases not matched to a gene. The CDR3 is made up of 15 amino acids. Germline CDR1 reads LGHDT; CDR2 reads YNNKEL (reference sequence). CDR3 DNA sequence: TGTGCCAGCAGCCGCGGGACAGGGCGAGCCTACGAGCAGTACTTC. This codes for CASSRGTGRAYEQYF.

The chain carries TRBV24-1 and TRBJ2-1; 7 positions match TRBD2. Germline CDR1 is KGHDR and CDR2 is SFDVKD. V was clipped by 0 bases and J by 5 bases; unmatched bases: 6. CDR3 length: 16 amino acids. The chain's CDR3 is CATSDLRFGGNNEQFF. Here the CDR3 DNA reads TGTGCCACCAGTGATTTGCGTTTCGGGGGGAACAATGAGCAGTTCTTC.

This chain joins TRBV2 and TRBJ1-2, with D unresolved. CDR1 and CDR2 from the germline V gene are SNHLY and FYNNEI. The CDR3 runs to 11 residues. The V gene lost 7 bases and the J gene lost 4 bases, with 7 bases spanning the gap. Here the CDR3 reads CASTFSYGYTF. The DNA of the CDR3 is TGTGCCAGCACCTTCTCCTATGGCTACACCTTC.

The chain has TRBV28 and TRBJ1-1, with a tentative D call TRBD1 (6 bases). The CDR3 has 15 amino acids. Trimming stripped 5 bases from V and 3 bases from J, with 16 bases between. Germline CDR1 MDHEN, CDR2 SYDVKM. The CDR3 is CASSHPFGGYTEAFF. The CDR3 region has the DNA TGTGCCAGCAGTCACCCCTTTGGGGGCTACACTGAAGCTTTCTTT.

The CDR3 region is CASSGAGTVWEKLFF. The CDR3 nucleotides are TGTGCCAGCAGCGGGGCCGGGACAGTTTGGGAAAAACTGTTTTTT. The chain carries TRBV5-8 and TRBJ1-4; 7 bases are a match to TRBD1. CDR3 size: 15 residues. CDR1 is SGHTS, CDR2 YDEGEE, per germline. V shed 4 bases, J shed 8 bases, and the junction held 11 bases outside the gene matches.

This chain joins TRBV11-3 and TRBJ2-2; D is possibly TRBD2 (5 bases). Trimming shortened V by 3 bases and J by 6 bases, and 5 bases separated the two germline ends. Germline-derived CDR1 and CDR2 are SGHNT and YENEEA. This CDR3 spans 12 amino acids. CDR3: CASSLRAGELFF. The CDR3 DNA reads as TGTGCCAGCAGCTTGCGGGCCGGGGAGCTGTTTTTT.

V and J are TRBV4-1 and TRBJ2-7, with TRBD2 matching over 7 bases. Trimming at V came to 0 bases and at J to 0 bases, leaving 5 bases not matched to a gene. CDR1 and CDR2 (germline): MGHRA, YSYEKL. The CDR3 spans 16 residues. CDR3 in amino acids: CASSQDKGGSSYEQYF. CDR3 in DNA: TGCGCCAGCAGCCAAGATAAAGGCGGGAGCTCCTACGAGCAGTACTTC.

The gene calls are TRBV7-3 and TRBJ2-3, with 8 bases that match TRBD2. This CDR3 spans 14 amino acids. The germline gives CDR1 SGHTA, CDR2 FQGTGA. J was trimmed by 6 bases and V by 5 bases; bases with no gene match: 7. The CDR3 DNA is TGTGCCAGCAGCCCGGGACTAGGAGTCGATACGCAGTATTTT. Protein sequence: CASSPGLGVDTQYF.

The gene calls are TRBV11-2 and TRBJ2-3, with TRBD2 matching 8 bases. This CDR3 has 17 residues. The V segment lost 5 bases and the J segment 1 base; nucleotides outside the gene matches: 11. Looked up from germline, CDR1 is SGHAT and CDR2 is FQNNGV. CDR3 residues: CASSVAAQTSGTDTQYF. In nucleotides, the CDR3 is TGTGCCAGCAGCGTAGCAGCCCAGACTAGCGGCACAGATACGCAGTATTTT. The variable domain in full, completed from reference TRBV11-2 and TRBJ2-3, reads EAGVAQSPRYKIIEKRQSVAFWCNPISGHATLYWYQQILGQGPKLLIQFQNNGVVDDSQLPKDRFSAERLKGVDSTLKIQPAKLEDSAVYLCASSVAAQTSGTDTQYFGPGTRLTVL.

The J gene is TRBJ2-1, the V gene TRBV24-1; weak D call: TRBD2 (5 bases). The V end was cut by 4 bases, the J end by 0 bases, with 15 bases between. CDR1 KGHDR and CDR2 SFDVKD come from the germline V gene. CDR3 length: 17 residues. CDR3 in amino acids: CATSDGVSPNSYNEQFF. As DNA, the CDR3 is TGTGCCACCAGTGACGGGGTCTCTCCCAACTCCTACAATGAGCAGTTCTTC.

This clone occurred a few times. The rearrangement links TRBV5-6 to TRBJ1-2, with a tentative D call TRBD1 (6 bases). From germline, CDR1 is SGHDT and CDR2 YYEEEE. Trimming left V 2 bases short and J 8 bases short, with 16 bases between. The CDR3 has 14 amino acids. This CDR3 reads CASSLGGGSRGYTF. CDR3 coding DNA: TGTGCCAGCAGCTTAGGGGGAGGGTCGAGAGGCTACACCTTC.